This T cell receptor beta chain comes out of a study of beta chain features in type 1 diabetes. Study results and limitations: Insertions at VDJ junctions were less frequent in type 1 diabetes patients. These patients also deleted more nucleotides at the same junctions. High-TCR-expressing cells could be over-represented by cDNA sequencing. In these data, an HLA type influence on TCRB rearrangement remained unresolved.

This clone appeared a few times. What it binds is not known. CDR1 and CDR2 (germline): LNHDA, SQIVND (reference sequence). The CDR3 has 17 amino acids. V lost 1 base and J lost 2, with 16 bases in between. Expressed TCRB transcripts were sequenced because the isolated RNA had all been reverse transcribed beforehand. TCRdb keeps only in-frame clones here, not all; method: immunoSEQ multiplex PCR. The sample shows 300,000 or so clones, 8% of them seen only once. Sorting with CD45RO/CCR7/CD25/CD127/CD95/CD27 yielded naive, central memory, regulatory and stem-like memory CD4+ cells. The sequence derives from a young woman in good health. Input material: central memory CD4+ T cells from blood. The chain links TRBV19 to TRBJ2-3, with D unresolved. The CDR3 spells CASSIALSLASTDTQYF. CDR3 sequence (DNA): TGTGCCAGTAGTATAGCCCTTAGCCTCGCCTCCACAGATACGCAGTATTTT.